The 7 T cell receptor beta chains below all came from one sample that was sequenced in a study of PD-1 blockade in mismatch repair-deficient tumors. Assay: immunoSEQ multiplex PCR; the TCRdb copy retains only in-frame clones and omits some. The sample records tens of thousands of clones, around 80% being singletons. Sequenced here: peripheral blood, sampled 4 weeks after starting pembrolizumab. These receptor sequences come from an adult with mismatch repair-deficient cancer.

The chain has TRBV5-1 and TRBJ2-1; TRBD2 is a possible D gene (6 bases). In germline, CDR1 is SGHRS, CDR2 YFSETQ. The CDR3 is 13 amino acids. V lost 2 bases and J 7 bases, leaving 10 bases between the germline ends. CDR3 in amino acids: CASSLRLVNEQFF. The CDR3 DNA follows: TGCGCCAGCAGCTTACGACTAGTTAATGAGCAGTTCTTC.

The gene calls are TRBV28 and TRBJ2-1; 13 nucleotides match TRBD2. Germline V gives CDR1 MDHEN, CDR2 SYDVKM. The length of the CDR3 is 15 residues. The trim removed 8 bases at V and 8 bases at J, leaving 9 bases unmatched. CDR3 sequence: CASLPGTSGNYEQFF. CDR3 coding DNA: TGTGCCAGCCTCCCCGGGACTAGCGGGAACTATGAGCAGTTCTTC.

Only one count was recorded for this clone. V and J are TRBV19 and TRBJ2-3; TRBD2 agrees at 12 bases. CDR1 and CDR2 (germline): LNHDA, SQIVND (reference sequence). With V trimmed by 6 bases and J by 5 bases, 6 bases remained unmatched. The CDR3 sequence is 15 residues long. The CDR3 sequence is CASSEGLAGGDTQYF. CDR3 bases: TGTGCCAGTAGCGAGGGACTAGCGGGTGGAGATACGCAGTATTTT.

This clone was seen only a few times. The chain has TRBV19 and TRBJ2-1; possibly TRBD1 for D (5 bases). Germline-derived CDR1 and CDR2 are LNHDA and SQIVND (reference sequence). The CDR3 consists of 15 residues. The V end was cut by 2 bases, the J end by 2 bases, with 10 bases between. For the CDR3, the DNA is TGTGCCAGTAGTATAAGGGGTGGCGCCTACAATGAGCAGTTCTTC. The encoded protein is CASSIRGGAYNEQFF.

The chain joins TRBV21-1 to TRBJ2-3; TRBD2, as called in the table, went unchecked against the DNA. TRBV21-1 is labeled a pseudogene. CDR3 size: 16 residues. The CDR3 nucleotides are TGTGCCAGCAGCAATCGAACTAGCGGGGTGTCAGATACGCAGTATTTT. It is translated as CASSNRTSGVSDTQYF.

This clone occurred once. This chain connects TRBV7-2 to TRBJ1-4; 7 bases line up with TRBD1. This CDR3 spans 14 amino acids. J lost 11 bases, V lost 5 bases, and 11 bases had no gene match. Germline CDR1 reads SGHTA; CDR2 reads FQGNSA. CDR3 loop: CASSGRQGEEKLFF. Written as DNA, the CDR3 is TGTGCCAGCAGCGGTCGACAGGGAGAAGAGAAACTGTTTTTT.

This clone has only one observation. The DNA for the CDR3 is TGTGCCAGCAGCTTGGGGGGCCGGACAGGGGGAGCTTTCTTT. This translates into CASSLGGRTGGAFF. This chain links TRBV11-3 with TRBJ1-1, with 10 positions matching TRBD1. J was trimmed by 10 bases and V by 3 bases; bases with no gene match: 8. This CDR3 region has 14 residues. Germline V lookup: CDR1 SGHNT, CDR2 YENEEA.